The 17 T cell receptor beta chains below all came from one sample that was sequenced in a study of persistence of HIV-infected CD4 T cells. No antigen is known for these receptors. Sequencing used immunoSEQ version 4 in survey mode. Clones were read by immunoSEQ multiplex PCR, and TCRdb kept only the in-frame ones, dropping some. The table shows approximately 31,000 clones, with around 82% occurring only once. Stimulation used 8.5 to 10 ug/mL lysate from CMV-infected fibroblasts. CD40L-negative CD69-negative CD45RO-high memory CD4+ T cells were sorted as populations depleted of antigen-responding cells. Sample: CD4+ T cells sorted from PBMCs after approximately 20-hour stimulation, taken from a patient who received antiretroviral therapy. These receptor sequences come from an adult man with HIV who was CMV-seropositive.

This clone was seen more than once but under ten times. The chain carries TRBV12-3 or TRBV12-4 and TRBJ1-2; maybe TRBD1 (6 bases). V lost 5 bases to trimming and J lost 2 bases, with 9 bases between them. CDR3 length: 13 residues. CDR3 nucleotide sequence: TGTGCCAGCAGTCCCACAGGGAACTATGGCTACACCTTC. Translating it yields CASSPTGNYGYTF.

The J gene is TRBJ2-5, the V gene TRBV28; D might be TRBD2 (6 bases). The CDR3 is 14 residues long. V gave up 6 bases and J gave up 1 base, with 12 bases separating them. CDR1 is MDHEN and CDR2 is SYDVKM in the germline V gene. CDR3 DNA: TGTGCCAGCAGAAACGGGGGATCCCAAGAGACCCAGTACTTC. Protein sequence: CASRNGGSQETQYF.

The chain recombines TRBV5-1 with TRBJ2-1; TRBD1 is a possible D gene (5 bases). The V gene lost 3 bases and the J gene lost 0 bases, with 10 bases spanning the gap. This CDR3 has 15 residues. From germline, CDR1 is SGHRS and CDR2 YFSETQ. DNA of the CDR3: TGCGCCAGCAGCTCTCCAGGGTCCTCCTACAATGAGCAGTTCTTC. This sequence encodes CASSSPGSSYNEQFF.

This clone has more than one count but fewer than ten. The chain joins TRBV7-6 to TRBJ2-1; TRBD2 matches 10 bases. This CDR3 spans 16 amino acids. The V gene end was trimmed by 2 bases and the J gene end by 1 base; junction bases not matched to a gene: 2. Germline V CDR1 and CDR2: SGHVS, FNYEAQ. The CDR3, as DNA: TGTGCCAGCAGCTTAACTAGCGGGGCATCCTACAATGAGCAGTTCTTC. This gives the protein CASSLTSGASYNEQFF.

The chain recombines TRBV10-1 with TRBJ2-7, with 13 bases matching TRBD2. This CDR3 is built from 19 residues. With V trimmed by 6 bases and J by 0 bases, 14 bases remained unmatched. Germline CDR1 reads WNHNN; CDR2 reads SYGVQD (reference sequence). This CDR3 reads CASRGSETSGGPSSYEQYF. Written as DNA, the CDR3 is TGCGCCAGCAGGGGTTCTGAGACTAGCGGGGGGCCAAGCTCCTACGAGCAGTACTTC.

The rearrangement joins TRBV7-9 to TRBJ1-6; unclear D gene. The CDR3 covers 14 residues. Germline lookup yields CDR1 SEHNR and CDR2 FQNEAQ (reference sequence). Trimming took 5 bases from V and 6 from J, leaving 11 bases between them. The CDR3 DNA reads TGTGCCAGCAGCCCCCTGAGTCCTAATTCACCCCTCCACTTT. Its protein product is CASSPLSPNSPLHF.

This chain uses TRBV12-5 with TRBJ1-6, with a possible D match to TRBD1 (5 bases). Per the germline V gene, CDR1 is LGHNT and CDR2 is FRNRAP. The V end was cut by 2 bases, the J end by 9 bases, with 14 bases between. There are 15 residues in the CDR3. CDR3 coding DNA: TGTGCTAGTGGTTTGTGGGGGGGTTCCCTTTCACCCCTCCACTTT. Translating gives CASGLWGGSLSPLHF.

The genes are TRBV5-5 and TRBJ2-1; TRBD1 matches 9 bases. V dropped 6 bases and J dropped 6; count of bases not matched to a gene: 7. CDR3 length: 14 amino acids. Germline CDR1 reads SGHKS; CDR2 reads YYEKEE (reference sequence). In nucleotides, the CDR3 is TGTGCCAGCATCACCGGGACAGGGACCAATGAGCAGTTCTTC. Protein product: CASITGTGTNEQFF.

V and J are TRBV4-1 and TRBJ1-6; D perhaps matches TRBD1 (6 bases). Germline V lookup: CDR1 MGHRA, CDR2 YSYEKL. V was pared by 5 bases and J by 7 bases, with 12 bases between. The CDR3 consists of 14 residues. CDR3 in amino acids: CASSFGQLNSPLHF. CDR3 sequence (DNA): TGCGCCAGCAGCTTTGGACAGTTAAATTCACCCCTCCACTTT.

The DNA of the CDR3 is TGTGCCAGCTCACCCGGGCCTACCTATAATTCACCCCTCCACTTT. Protein sequence: CASSPGPTYNSPLHF. The chain combines TRBV18 with TRBJ1-6; D is ambiguous. Deletions cut 3 bases from V and 2 bases from J, with 8 bases between. Germline loops: CDR1 KGHSH, CDR2 LQKENI. This CDR3 has 15 residues.

The V gene is TRBV4-1, the J gene TRBJ2-2; either TRBD1 or TRBD2 may supply D (5 bases each). CDR3 length: 13 residues. The V gene lost 4 bases and the J gene lost 6 bases, with 9 bases spanning the gap. Germline assignment: CDR1 MGHRA and CDR2 YSYEKL. CDR3 loop: CASSPQGPGELFF. The CDR3 DNA reads as TGCGCCAGCAGCCCCCAGGGACCCGGGGAGCTGTTTTTT.

The chain employs TRBV25-1 and TRBJ2-2; D remains unclear. CDR3 size: 13 residues. Germline V gives CDR1 MGHDK, CDR2 SYGVNS. Trimming took 5 bases from V and 5 from J, leaving 9 bases between them. The CDR3 spells CASSRRETGELFF. CDR3 sequence (DNA): TGTGCCAGCAGTCGACGTGAGACCGGGGAGCTGTTTTTT.

In nucleotides, the CDR3 is TGCGCCAGCAATCCAGGGACAGAGAATGAAAAACTGTTTTTT. It is translated as CASNPGTENEKLFF. This chain joins TRBV10-2 and TRBJ1-4; 7 nucleotides match TRBD1. In germline, CDR1 is WSHSY, CDR2 SAAADI. V lost 7 bases to trimming and J lost 5 bases; unmatched junction nucleotides: 7. The CDR3 has 14 amino acids.

V is TRBV7-2 and J is TRBJ2-2; D ambiguous. There are 14 residues in the CDR3. The germline gives CDR1 SGHTA, CDR2 FQGNSA. Between the trimmed V and J ends, which lost 1 base and 6 bases, there was a span of 9 bases. CDR3 in DNA: TGTGCCAGCAGCTTAGGCGTGGGCTCCGGGGAGCTGTTTTTT. It yields the protein CASSLGVGSGELFF.

The V and J genes are TRBV7-3 and TRBJ2-5; 8 nucleotides match TRBD1. CDR1 is SGHTA and CDR2 is FQGTGA in the germline V gene. With V trimmed by 5 bases and J by 3 bases, 5 bases remained unmatched. This CDR3 comprises 14 residues. CDR3 sequence reads: CASSRTGQKETQYF. The CDR3 nucleotides are TGTGCCAGCAGCCGGACAGGGCAAAAAGAGACCCAGTACTTC.

V is TRBV28 and J is TRBJ1-1; D is unclear. Germline loops: CDR1 MDHEN, CDR2 SYDVKM. Trimming shortened V by 1 base and J by 1 base, and 10 bases separated the two germline ends. This CDR3 is 15 amino acids long. CDR3 bases: TGTGCCAGCAGTTTATATTACCAGCAGAACACTGAAGCTTTCTTT. Its protein product is CASSLYYQQNTEAFF.

This clone came up once. The gene calls are TRBV5-1 and TRBJ1-1; 8 bases agree with TRBD1. The junction had 4 bases not matched to a gene; V was cut back by 5 bases and J by 1 base. Germline V gene data show CDR1 as SGHRS and CDR2 as YFSETQ. The CDR3 is made up of 14 amino acids. Here the CDR3 DNA reads TGCGCCAGCAGGTCCGGGACAGGGAACACTGAAGCTTTCTTT. Translating gives CASRSGTGNTEAFF.